Listed below are T cell receptor beta chains from one sample, sequenced in a study of T cell changes during pregnancy in multiple sclerosis. Generated by immunoSEQ multiplex PCR, the TCRdb table keeps only in-frame clones and is missing some. The sample consists of tens of thousands of clones, roughly 94% of them appearing once. The sample here was CD4+ T cells from peripheral blood mononuclear cells, taken in the second trimester of pregnancy. The receptors shown here come from a female donor with multiple sclerosis, enrolled in a pregnancy study. Each CDR3 is given with its conserved first and last residue. D genes are given only for firm matches. Where a row states a size, it is once, few, many or the class of an expanded clone; other rows omit it.

-	TRBJ1-4	-	TRBV9	TGTGCCAGCAGCGTAGAGGCTAGGCGCGAAAAACTGTTTTTT	CASSVEARREKLFF
-	TRBJ2-4	-	TRBV2	TGTGCCAGCAGTGAATCAGGGGTTGGTAACATTCAGTACTTC	CASSESGVGNIQYF
TRBD1	TRBJ1-1	few	TRBV5-1	TGCGCCAGCAGCTTGGGGACAGGGGCGGCTTTCTTT	CASSLGTGAAFF
-	TRBJ2-3	-	TRBV19	TGTGCCAGTAGTATCAATCAGGGATTCACAGATACGCAGTATTTT	CASSINQGFTDTQYF
TRBD1	TRBJ2-7	-	TRBV6-5	TGTGCCAGCAGTTACACCTCGCGAGGGGGCGCTGGGAGGCAGTACTTC	CASSYTSRGGAGRQYF
TRBD2	TRBJ2-7	-	TRBV9	TGTGCCAGCAGCGTAGGAGCGGGGACTAGACCTGGCGAGCAGTACTTC	CASSVGAGTRPGEQYF
TRBD1	TRBJ1-1	-	TRBV2	TGTGCCAGCAGCTTCTATAGGGACAGGGCGATGAACACTGAAGCTTTCTTT	CASSFYRDRAMNTEAFF
TRBD1	TRBJ1-5	few	TRBV27	TGTGCGACAGAGGTGGGACAGCATCAGCCCCAGCATTTT	CATEVGQHQPQHF
-	TRBJ1-5	-	TRBV5-6	TGTGCCAGCAGCTTGGCTCTCGGTGATAGCAATCAGCCCCAGCATTTT	CASSLALGDSNQPQHF
-	TRBJ2-5	-	TRBV10-3	TGTGCCATCAGTGAGGGACAGTCGACCGTTGAGCCCCAGTACTTC	CAISEGQSTVEPQYF
TRBD1	TRBJ1-1	-	TRBV7-2	TGTGCCAGCAGCTTAGCCCTGACAGGGTCTGAAGCTTTCTTT	CASSLALTGSEAFF
-	TRBJ1-3	-	TRBV29-1	TGCAGCGTTTTGGGGGGGCTATCGGGGGACACCATATATTTT	CSVLGGLSGDTIYF
-	TRBJ1-4	-	TRBV19	TGTGCCAGTAGTATAATCCGGACAGCTCTTAAAACTAATGAAAAACTGTTTTTT	CASSIIRTALKTNEKLFF
-	TRBJ2-5	-	TRBV5-1	TGCGCCAGCAGCTTGGAGGGGCAAGAGACCCAGTACTTC	CASSLEGQETQYF
-	TRBJ2-5	-	TRBV30	TGTGCCTGGAGTAAACAGGGTCGGGAGACCCAGTACTTC	CAWSKQGRETQYF
TRBD2	TRBJ2-2	once	TRBV18	TGTGCCAGCTCACCGGGTAGCGGGAGACGGAACACCGGGGAGCTGTTTTTT	CASSPGSGRRNTGELFF
-	TRBJ1-5	once	TRBV6-1	TGTGCCAGCAGTGGGTGGGGCGTTAGCAATCAGCCCCAGCATTTT	CASSGWGVSNQPQHF
-	TRBJ2-7	-	TRBV9	TGTGCCAGCAGCGTCGGGACTGCCTTACGCGAGCAGTACTTC	CASSVGTALREQYF
TRBD1	TRBJ1-1	-	TRBV7-3	TGTGCCAGCAGCTCAATTGGGGGACAGGGGACTGAAGCTTTCTTT	CASSSIGGQGTEAFF
TRBD1	TRBJ1-1	few	TRBV30	TGTGCCTGGGGGACAGGAAACACTGAAGCTTTCTTT	CAWGTGNTEAFF
TRBD1	TRBJ1-1	-	TRBV19	TGTGCCAGTAGCTCCGGGACAGAGAACACTGAAGCTTTCTTT	CASSSGTENTEAFF
-	TRBJ2-5	-	TRBV5-4	TGTGCCAGCAGCTCCCGAGGGGGTGAGACCCAGTACTTC	CASSSRGGETQYF
-	TRBJ1-1	once	TRBV28	TGTGCCAGCAGTCGCACAACTGAAGCTTTCTTT	CASSRTTEAFF
-	TRBJ2-1	-	TRBV15	TGTGCCACCAGCAGAGGACAGTCCTACAATGAGCAGTTCTTC	CATSRGQSYNEQFF
-	TRBJ1-1	few	TRBV6-1	TGTGCCAGCAGTGAGCAGGGCCGGCAAGCTTTCTTT	CASSEQGRQAFF
-	TRBJ2-6	-	TRBV4-1	TGCGCCAGCAGCCAAGTAGTAGAGTTATCTGGGGCCAACGTCCTGACTTTC	CASSQVVELSGANVLTF
-	TRBJ2-3	-	TRBV11-2	TGTGCCAGCAGCTTAATTGGAGGGACAGATACGCAGTATTTT	CASSLIGGTDTQYF
-	TRBJ1-4	once	TRBV28	TGTGCCAGCAGTTCAGGGGTCCTTAATGAAAAACTGTTTTTT	CASSSGVLNEKLFF
-	TRBJ1-5	-	TRBV2	TGTGCCAGCACCAGGGACACCAATCAGCCCCAGCATTTT	CASTRDTNQPQHF
TRBD1	TRBJ2-3	-	TRBV2	TGTGCCAGCAGCTCGGACAGGGGACCAGATACGCAGTATTTT	CASSSDRGPDTQYF
-	TRBJ2-5	-	TRBV19	TGTGCCAGTAGTAATCCGACAGGCCAAGAGACCCAGTACTTC	CASSNPTGQETQYF
TRBD1	TRBJ1-3	-	TRBV10-3	TGTGCCAGCCGGACAGGGGGCTCCTCTGGAAACACCATATATTTT	CASRTGGSSGNTIYF
-	TRBJ1-2	-	TRBV27	TGTGCCAGCAGTTCAGAAAGGGGGGGTAAAGGCTACACCTTC	CASSSERGGKGYTF
TRBD1	TRBJ1-2	-	TRBV18	TGTGCCAGCTCACGAGCTGACAGGGGATCTGACTATGGCTACACCTTC	CASSRADRGSDYGYTF
-	TRBJ1-5	-	TRBV5-1	TGCGCCAGCAGCCTGGGGGGGGTCAATCAGCCCCAGCATTTT	CASSLGGVNQPQHF
TRBD1	TRBJ2-7	-	TRBV29-1	TGCAGCGTTTGGGGGCTCCAACAGGGGAGCTCCTACGAGCAGTACTTC	CSVWGLQQGSSYEQYF
-	TRBJ2-2	-	TRBV6-5	TGTGCCAGCAGTCGAACAGGGTCCGGGGAGCTGTTTTTT	CASSRTGSGELFF
-	TRBJ1-5	-	TRBV9	TGTGCCAGCAGCTCAGACACCAGCCAGCCCCAGCATTTT	CASSSDTSQPQHF